These T cell receptor beta chains were read from a single sample in a study of Graves' ophthalmopathy and Graves' hyperthyroidism. MiXCR was run by TCRdb on the multiplex PCR reads, yielding one entry per CDR3 protein. The sample carries more than 300,000 distinct CDR3 sequences, approximately 15% recorded once. The sequenced sample was peripheral blood. The receptors were sampled from a woman younger than 35 with stable Graves' hyperthyroidism. CDR3s include the opening cysteine and the closing phenylalanine or tryptophan. Each record gives: V gene, D gene, clone size, J gene, CDR3 protein, CDR3 DNA. A D gene is named only where the DNA matches it firmly. Part of the rows lack a size; the others show once, few, many or a class for expanded clones.

v_call: TRBV6-2/TRBV6-3
d_call: TRBD1
clone_size: many
j_call: TRBJ2-7
cdr3_aa: CASSYGDRGPYEQYF
cdr3_nt: TGTGCCAGCAGTTACGGGGACAGGGGTCCCTACGAGCAGTACTTC

v_call: TRBV3-1
d_call: .
clone_size: few
j_call: TRBJ1-1
cdr3_aa: CASSHLSHNTEAFF
cdr3_nt: TGTGCCAGCAGCCATTTATCCCATAACACTGAAGCTTTCTTT

v_call: TRBV7-9
d_call: .
clone_size: .
j_call: TRBJ1-1
cdr3_aa: CASSLKGTNTEAFF
cdr3_nt: TGTGCCAGCAGCTTAAAGGGTACGAACACTGAAGCTTTCTTT

v_call: TRBV18
d_call: .
clone_size: few
j_call: TRBJ1-1
cdr3_aa: CASSPPGGGNTEAFF
cdr3_nt: TGTGCCAGCTCACCACCGGGCGGGGGGAACACTGAAGCTTTCTTT

v_call: TRBV12-3/TRBV12-4
d_call: .
clone_size: many
j_call: TRBJ1-1
cdr3_aa: CASSSPGRENTEAFF
cdr3_nt: TGTGCCAGCAGTTCACCGGGACGGGAGAACACTGAAGCTTTCTTT

v_call: TRBV5-4
d_call: .
clone_size: few
j_call: TRBJ2-7
cdr3_aa: CASSPPGADSYEQYF
cdr3_nt: TGTGCCAGCAGCCCGCCCGGGGCCGACTCCTACGAGCAGTACTTC

v_call: TRBV10-3
d_call: TRBD2
clone_size: .
j_call: TRBJ2-5
cdr3_aa: CAISGGLAEGETQYF
cdr3_nt: TGTGCCATCAGCGGTGGGCTAGCGGAGGGGGAGACCCAGTACTTC

v_call: TRBV7-2
d_call: .
clone_size: many
j_call: TRBJ2-7
cdr3_aa: CASSVQGGAYEQYF
cdr3_nt: TGTGCCAGCAGCGTCCAGGGGGGGGCCTACGAGCAGTACTTC

v_call: TRBV7-3
d_call: TRBD1
clone_size: many
j_call: TRBJ1-1
cdr3_aa: CASSLIGAGQGLGTEAFF
cdr3_nt: TGTGCCAGCAGCTTAATCGGCGCGGGACAGGGGCTCGGCACTGAAGCTTTCTTT

v_call: TRBV6-2/TRBV6-3
d_call: .
clone_size: .
j_call: TRBJ1-1
cdr3_aa: CASSYRGAFF
cdr3_nt: TGTGCCAGCAGTTACCGGGGAGCTTTCTTT

v_call: TRBV7-8
d_call: TRBD1
clone_size: many
j_call: TRBJ1-6
cdr3_aa: CASIPGGRNSPLHF
cdr3_nt: TGTGCCAGCATACCAGGGGGTAGGAATTCACCCCTCCACTTT

v_call: TRBV6-5
d_call: .
clone_size: many
j_call: TRBJ1-2
cdr3_aa: CASGHTGSSGYTF
cdr3_nt: TGTGCCAGCGGACATACAGGGTCTAGCGGCTACACCTTC

v_call: TRBV11-2
d_call: .
clone_size: many
j_call: TRBJ2-7
cdr3_aa: CASSSGNYEQYF
cdr3_nt: TGTGCCAGCAGCTCGGGTAACTACGAGCAGTACTTC

v_call: TRBV6-2/TRBV6-3
d_call: .
clone_size: many
j_call: TRBJ1-1
cdr3_aa: CASSYRGPWDGNTEAFF
cdr3_nt: TGTGCCAGCAGTTACCGGGGACCTTGGGACGGTAACACTGAAGCTTTCTTT

v_call: TRBV12-3/TRBV12-4
d_call: .
clone_size: many
j_call: TRBJ2-5
cdr3_aa: CASSLSWRDQETQYF
cdr3_nt: TGTGCCAGCAGTTTAAGTTGGCGGGACCAAGAGACCCAGTACTTC

v_call: TRBV5-1
d_call: TRBD1
clone_size: many
j_call: TRBJ2-2
cdr3_aa: CASSEGAHTGELFF
cdr3_nt: TGCGCCAGCAGCGAGGGGGCCCACACCGGGGAGCTGTTTTTT

v_call: TRBV29-1
d_call: TRBD1
clone_size: many
j_call: TRBJ1-2
cdr3_aa: CSDEDRGTNYNYGYTF
cdr3_nt: TGCAGCGATGAGGACAGGGGCACCAATTATAACTATGGCTACACCTTC

v_call: TRBV11-3
d_call: .
clone_size: few
j_call: TRBJ2-2
cdr3_aa: CASSSRENTGELFF
cdr3_nt: TGTGCCAGCAGCTCCCGGGAGAACACCGGGGAGCTGTTTTTT

v_call: TRBV4-2
d_call: TRBD2
clone_size: many
j_call: TRBJ2-7
cdr3_aa: CASSLQVVAGAQLYEQYF
cdr3_nt: TGTGCCAGCAGCCTCCAGGTCGTAGCGGGGGCCCAACTCTACGAGCAGTACTTC

v_call: TRBV18
d_call: .
clone_size: few
j_call: TRBJ1-1
cdr3_aa: CASSPVGQLATEAFF
cdr3_nt: TGTGCCAGCTCACCCGTCGGACAGTTAGCGACTGAAGCTTTCTTT

v_call: TRBV2
d_call: TRBD2
clone_size: many
j_call: TRBJ2-5
cdr3_aa: CASTRLAWYQETQYF
cdr3_nt: TGTGCCAGCACCCGACTAGCCTGGTACCAAGAGACCCAGTACTTC

v_call: TRBV6-1
d_call: .
clone_size: .
j_call: TRBJ1-1
cdr3_aa: CASNPTSNTEAFF
cdr3_nt: TGTGCCAGCAACCCGACATCGAACACTGAAGCTTTCTTT

v_call: TRBV12-3/TRBV12-4
d_call: .
clone_size: many
j_call: TRBJ1-5
cdr3_aa: CASSLGRTERGYQPQHF
cdr3_nt: TGTGCCAGCAGTTTGGGAAGGACAGAGAGGGGCTATCAGCCCCAGCATTTT

v_call: TRBV12-3/TRBV12-4
d_call: TRBD1
clone_size: many
j_call: TRBJ1-6
cdr3_aa: CASSSRTGGNSPLHF
cdr3_nt: TGTGCCAGCAGTTCGCGGACAGGAGGGAATTCACCCCTCCACTTT

v_call: TRBV7-6
d_call: .
clone_size: many
j_call: TRBJ1-5
cdr3_aa: CASSLAPRARSNQPQHF
cdr3_nt: TGTGCCAGCAGCTTAGCACCGAGGGCTCGTAGCAATCAGCCCCAGCATTTT

v_call: TRBV27
d_call: .
clone_size: many
j_call: TRBJ1-6
cdr3_aa: CASSLRSYSSYNSPLHF
cdr3_nt: TGTGCCAGCAGTTTACGGAGCTACAGCTCCTATAATTCACCCCTCCACTTT

v_call: TRBV6-5
d_call: .
clone_size: many
j_call: TRBJ1-5
cdr3_aa: CASSFGGRGQPQHF
cdr3_nt: TGTGCCAGCAGTTTCGGGGGTAGGGGTCAGCCCCAGCATTTT

v_call: TRBV20-1
d_call: .
clone_size: few
j_call: TRBJ1-1
cdr3_aa: CSARVPGMNTEAFF
cdr3_nt: TGCAGTGCTAGAGTCCCCGGAATGAACACTGAAGCTTTCTTT

v_call: TRBV6-5
d_call: .
clone_size: .
j_call: TRBJ2-7
cdr3_aa: CASSHRLDSYEQYF
cdr3_nt: TGTGCCAGCAGTCACCGCCTGGACAGCTACGAGCAGTACTTC

v_call: TRBV20-1
d_call: .
clone_size: many
j_call: TRBJ1-1
cdr3_aa: CSAIFGNGAFF
cdr3_nt: TGCAGTGCTATTTTTGGGAACGGAGCTTTCTTT

v_call: TRBV25-1
d_call: .
clone_size: few
j_call: TRBJ2-7
cdr3_aa: CASSDEGGVSYEQYF
cdr3_nt: TGTGCCAGCAGTGACGAGGGAGGTGTCTCCTACGAGCAGTACTTC

v_call: TRBV12-3/TRBV12-4
d_call: .
clone_size: many
j_call: TRBJ1-2
cdr3_aa: CASSWRGSYGYTF
cdr3_nt: TGTGCCAGCAGTTGGCGAGGTTCCTATGGCTACACCTTC

v_call: TRBV24-1
d_call: .
clone_size: many
j_call: TRBJ1-3
cdr3_aa: CATSDRTGNTIYF
cdr3_nt: TGTGCCACCAGTGACCGGACGGGAAACACCATATATTTT

v_call: TRBV20-1
d_call: .
clone_size: many
j_call: TRBJ1-2
cdr3_aa: CSARETIKANYGYTF
cdr3_nt: TGCAGTGCTAGAGAGACCATTAAAGCTAACTATGGCTACACCTTC

v_call: TRBV5-1
d_call: TRBD1
clone_size: few
j_call: TRBJ1-1
cdr3_aa: CASSSLLTGDYTEAFF
cdr3_nt: TGCGCCAGCAGCTCCCTATTGACAGGGGACTACACTGAAGCTTTCTTT

v_call: TRBV2
d_call: .
clone_size: many
j_call: TRBJ2-5
cdr3_aa: CASSETGRETQYF
cdr3_nt: TGTGCCAGCAGTGAAACAGGGAGAGAGACCCAGTACTTC

v_call: TRBV12-3/TRBV12-4
d_call: .
clone_size: many
j_call: TRBJ1-2
cdr3_aa: CASSSGWNYGYTF
cdr3_nt: TGTGCCAGCAGTTCAGGGTGGAACTATGGCTACACCTTC

v_call: TRBV20-1
d_call: .
clone_size: many
j_call: TRBJ2-5
cdr3_aa: CSVQPGEETQYF
cdr3_nt: TGCAGTGTCCAACCGGGGGAAGAGACCCAGTACTTC

v_call: TRBV2
d_call: .
clone_size: many
j_call: TRBJ1-5
cdr3_aa: CASGGGPSQHF
cdr3_nt: TGTGCCAGCGGCGGTGGGCCGTCCCAGCATTTT

v_call: TRBV7-8
d_call: .
clone_size: many
j_call: TRBJ2-7
cdr3_aa: CASSLDRSYEQYF
cdr3_nt: TGTGCCAGCAGTTTAGACCGCTCCTACGAGCAGTACTTC

v_call: TRBV5-1
d_call: .
clone_size: many
j_call: TRBJ2-2
cdr3_aa: CASTRSGNTGELFF
cdr3_nt: TGCGCCAGCACCCGGTCGGGCAACACCGGGGAGCTGTTTTTT

v_call: TRBV19
d_call: TRBD1
clone_size: .
j_call: TRBJ1-1
cdr3_aa: CASRTGIMNTEAFF
cdr3_nt: TGTGCCAGCAGGACAGGGATAATGAACACTGAAGCTTTCTTT

v_call: TRBV6-2/TRBV6-3
d_call: .
clone_size: many
j_call: TRBJ1-2
cdr3_aa: CASSYRPGSNYGYTF
cdr3_nt: TGTGCCAGCAGTTATCGTCCAGGGTCTAACTATGGCTACACCTTC

v_call: TRBV15
d_call: .
clone_size: many
j_call: TRBJ1-2
cdr3_aa: CATSRDLGSGYTF
cdr3_nt: TGTGCCACCAGCAGAGACTTAGGGAGCGGCTACACCTTC

v_call: TRBV20-1
d_call: TRBD2
clone_size: many
j_call: TRBJ2-7
cdr3_aa: CSCKLAGESYEQYF
cdr3_nt: TGCAGTTGTAAATTAGCGGGGGAATCCTACGAGCAGTACTTC

v_call: TRBV7-9
d_call: .
clone_size: many
j_call: TRBJ2-5
cdr3_aa: CASSLEGGAVTQYF
cdr3_nt: TGTGCCAGCAGCTTAGAAGGGGGAGCCGTGACCCAGTACTTC

v_call: TRBV12-3/TRBV12-4
d_call: .
clone_size: many
j_call: TRBJ1-2
cdr3_aa: CASSSTGTPAFYGYTF
cdr3_nt: TGTGCCAGCAGTTCCACCGGGACACCCGCCTTCTATGGCTACACCTTC

v_call: TRBV11-2
d_call: .
clone_size: few
j_call: TRBJ2-5
cdr3_aa: CASSLELPPGTQYF
cdr3_nt: TGTGCCAGCAGCTTAGAGCTCCCCCCGGGGACCCAGTACTTC

v_call: TRBV20-1
d_call: TRBD1
clone_size: many
j_call: TRBJ1-6
cdr3_aa: CSAREGTGQSPLHF
cdr3_nt: TGCAGTGCTAGAGAGGGGACAGGGCAGTCACCCCTCCACTTT

v_call: TRBV6-2/TRBV6-3
d_call: .
clone_size: many
j_call: TRBJ2-2
cdr3_aa: CASSYLGVAGELFF
cdr3_nt: TGTGCCAGCAGTTACTTGGGGGTCGCCGGGGAGCTGTTTTTT